This T cell receptor beta chain was retrieved from a study of blood T cells in healthy people across ages. The CDR3 is made up of 15 amino acids. CDR1 and CDR2 from the germline V gene are MGHDK and SYGVNS. The germline V and J ends were trimmed by 3 bases and 8 bases, with 19 bases remaining between them. Through a sample-barcoded 5' primer and a J-beta primer mix, a second PCR was run for roughly 6 to 11 cycles. TCRdb re-called the 5' RACE reads through MiXCR, storing one row per CDR3 protein. The sample consists of approximately 800,000 distinct CDR3 sequences, approximately 59% of them appearing once.

Material: blood. This chain uses TRBV25-1 with TRBJ1-2, with unresolved D. This TCR derives from a man aged 25 to 40 in good health. Written as DNA, the CDR3 is TGTGCCAGCAGTGAGTGGATTTCTGGGTTAGAAGGCTACACCTTC. It translates to CASSEWISGLEGYTF.